The following is a TCR beta chain sequence with its context. The antigen remains undetermined. TCRdb used MiXCR to reprocess the reads, holding one entry per CDR3 protein. The data contain around 570,000 distinct CDR3 sequences, approximately 40% of them singletons. This specimen belongs to a study of T cell repertoires in cytomegalovirus infection. Overall study: The authors used CMV epitopes that were HLA-C-restricted (recently identified) and HLA-B-restricted (well studied).

General observations from the study: In two of eight donors, the top clonotype was HLA-C-restricted CMV-specific.

CDR3 length: 14 amino acids. The ends were cut back, 0 bases at V and 8 bases at J, with 12 bases in the middle. Germline V gives CDR1 SGHKS, CDR2 YYEKEE (reference sequence). V is TRBV5-5 and J is TRBJ2-1; TRBD2 might be the D (6 bases). The receptor was isolated from a human donor in good health (CMV status not recorded). Some clones in this sample may be carry-over from other donors' samples. Specimen: cultured PBMCs, collected from culture after CMV antigen stimulation. DNA of the CDR3: TGTGCCAGCAGCTTGGCTCTAGCGATAGATGAGCAGTTCTTC. It translates to CASSLALAIDEQFF.